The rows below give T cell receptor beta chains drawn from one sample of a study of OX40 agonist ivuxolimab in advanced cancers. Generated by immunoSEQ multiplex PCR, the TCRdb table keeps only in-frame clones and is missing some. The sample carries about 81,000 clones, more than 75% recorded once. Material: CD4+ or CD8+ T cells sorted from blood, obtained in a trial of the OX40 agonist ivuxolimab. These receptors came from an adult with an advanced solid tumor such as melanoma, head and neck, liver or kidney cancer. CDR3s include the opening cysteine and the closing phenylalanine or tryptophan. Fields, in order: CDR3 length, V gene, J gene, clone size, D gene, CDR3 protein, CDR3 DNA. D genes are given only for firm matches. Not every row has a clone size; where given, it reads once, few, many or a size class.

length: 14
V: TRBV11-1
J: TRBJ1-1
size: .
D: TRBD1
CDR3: CASSTDRAYTEAFF
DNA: TGTGCCAGCAGCACGGACAGGGCCTACACTGAAGCTTTCTTT

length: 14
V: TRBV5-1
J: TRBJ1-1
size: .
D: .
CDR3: CASSLEGRNTEAFF
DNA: TGCGCCAGCAGCTTGGAGGGCAGGAACACTGAAGCTTTCTTT

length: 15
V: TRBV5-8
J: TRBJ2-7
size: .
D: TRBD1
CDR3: CASSGTGTGYYEQYF
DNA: TGTGCCAGCAGCGGCACCGGGACAGGGTACTACGAGCAGTACTTC

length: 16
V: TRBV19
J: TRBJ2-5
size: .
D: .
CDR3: CASSIARDGATETQYF
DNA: TGTGCCAGTAGTATAGCCAGGGACGGTGCAACGGAGACCCAGTACTTC

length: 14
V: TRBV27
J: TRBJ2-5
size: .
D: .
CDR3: CASSLLGIGETQYF
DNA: TGTGCCAGCAGTTTATTAGGGATTGGAGAGACCCAGTACTTC

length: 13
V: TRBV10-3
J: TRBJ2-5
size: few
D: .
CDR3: CASRRDLQETQYF
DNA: TGTGCCTCCAGAAGGGACTTACAAGAGACCCAGTACTTC

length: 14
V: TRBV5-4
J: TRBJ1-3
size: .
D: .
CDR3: CASSFWASGNTIYF
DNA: TGTGCCAGCAGCTTCTGGGCCTCTGGAAACACCATATATTTT

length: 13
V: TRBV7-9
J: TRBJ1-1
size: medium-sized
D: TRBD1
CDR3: CASSLQGGTEAFF
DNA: TGTGCCAGCAGCTTACAGGGGGGGACTGAAGCTTTCTTT

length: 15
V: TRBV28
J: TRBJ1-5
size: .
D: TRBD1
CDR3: CASSLSGGGNQPQHF
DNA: TGTGCCAGCAGTTTATCAGGGGGTGGCAATCAGCCCCAGCATTTT

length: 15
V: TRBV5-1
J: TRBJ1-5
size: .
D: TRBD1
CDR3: CASKIGTGGSQPQHF
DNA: TGCGCCAGCAAAATCGGGACAGGGGGTTCCCAGCCCCAGCATTTT

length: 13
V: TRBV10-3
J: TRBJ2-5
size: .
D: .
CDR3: CAISGKVQETQYF
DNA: TGTGCCATCAGTGGAAAAGTTCAAGAGACCCAGTACTTC

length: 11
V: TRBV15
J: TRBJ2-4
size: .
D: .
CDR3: CATSEGGRLYF
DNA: TGTGCCACCAGCGAGGGGGGGCGACTGTACTTC

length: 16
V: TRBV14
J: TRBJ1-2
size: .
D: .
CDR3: CASSQDRGHPNYGYTF
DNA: TGTGCCAGCAGCCAAGATAGAGGACATCCTAACTATGGCTACACCTTC

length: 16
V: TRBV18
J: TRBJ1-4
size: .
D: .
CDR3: CASSRDSASTNEKLFF
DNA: TGTGCCAGCTCCCGAGACAGTGCTTCAACTAATGAAAAACTGTTTTTT

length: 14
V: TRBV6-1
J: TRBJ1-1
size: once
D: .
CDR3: CASSEWGGETEAFF
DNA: TGTGCCAGCAGTGAATGGGGCGGTGAAACTGAAGCTTTCTTT

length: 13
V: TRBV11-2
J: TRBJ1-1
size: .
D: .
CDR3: CASSLDTNTEAFF
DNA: TGTGCCAGCAGTCTAGACACCAACACTGAAGCTTTCTTT

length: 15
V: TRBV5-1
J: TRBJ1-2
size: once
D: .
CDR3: CASSLEAAAAYGYTF
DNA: TGCGCCAGCAGCCTGGAGGCGGCAGCCGCCTATGGCTACACCTTC

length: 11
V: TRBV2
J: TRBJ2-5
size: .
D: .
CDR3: CASNRRETQYF
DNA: TGTGCCAGCAACAGGAGAGAGACCCAGTACTTC

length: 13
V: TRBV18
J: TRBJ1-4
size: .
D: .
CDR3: CASSPRQEEKLFF
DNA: TGTGCCAGCTCACCGAGGCAGGAGGAAAAACTGTTTTTT

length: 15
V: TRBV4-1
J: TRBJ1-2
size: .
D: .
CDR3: CASSQGRGLDYGYTF
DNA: TGCGCCAGCAGCCAAGGAAGGGGATTGGACTATGGCTACACCTTC

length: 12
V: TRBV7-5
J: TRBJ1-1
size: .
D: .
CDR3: CVRPYRDTEAFF
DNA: TGTGTCAGACCTTACAGGGACACTGAAGCTTTCTTT

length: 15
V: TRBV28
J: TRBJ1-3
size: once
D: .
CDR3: CASSLPQVSGNTIYF
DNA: TGTGCCAGCAGTTTACCTCAGGTATCTGGAAACACCATATATTTT

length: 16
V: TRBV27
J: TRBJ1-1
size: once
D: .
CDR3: CASSLSTVWGNIEAFF
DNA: TGTGCCAGCAGTTTATCCACAGTGTGGGGGAACATTGAAGCTTTCTTT

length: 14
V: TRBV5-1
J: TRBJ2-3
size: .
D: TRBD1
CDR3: CASSRGQGADTQYF
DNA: TGCGCCAGCAGCAGGGGGCAGGGCGCAGATACGCAGTATTTT

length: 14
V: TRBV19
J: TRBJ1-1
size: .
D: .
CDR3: CASSIRGARTEAFF
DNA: TGTGCCAGTAGTATCCGGGGGGCGCGGACTGAAGCTTTCTTT

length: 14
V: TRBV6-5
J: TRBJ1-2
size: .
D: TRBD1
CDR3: CAGRWTGQHYGYTF
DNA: TGTGCCGGTCGATGGACAGGGCAGCACTATGGCTACACCTTC

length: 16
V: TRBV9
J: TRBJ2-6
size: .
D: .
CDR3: CASSTRGSSGANVLTF
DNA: TGTGCCAGCAGCACACGGGGTTCATCTGGGGCCAACGTCCTGACTTTC

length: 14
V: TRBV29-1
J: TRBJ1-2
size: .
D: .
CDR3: CSVEAAGVYYGYTF
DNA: TGCAGCGTTGAAGCGGCAGGGGTTTACTATGGCTACACCTTC

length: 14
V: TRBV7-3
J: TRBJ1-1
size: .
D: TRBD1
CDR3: CASSAGQGGTEAFF
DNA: TGTGCCAGCAGCGCCGGACAGGGGGGCACTGAAGCTTTCTTT

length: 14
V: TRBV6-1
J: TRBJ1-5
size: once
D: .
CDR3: CASIDTGGNQPQHF
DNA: TGTGCCAGCATCGACACGGGAGGCAATCAGCCCCAGCATTTT

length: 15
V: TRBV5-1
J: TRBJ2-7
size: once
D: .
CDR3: CASSVDGNPSYEQYF
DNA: TGCGCCAGCAGCGTGGACGGAAATCCCTCCTACGAGCAGTACTTC

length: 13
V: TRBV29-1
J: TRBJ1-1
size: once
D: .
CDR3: CSVFGTPGTEAFF
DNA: TGCAGCGTCTTCGGGACCCCGGGAACTGAAGCTTTCTTT

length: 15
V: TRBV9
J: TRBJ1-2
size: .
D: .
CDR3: CASSVATVSFYGYTF
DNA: TGTGCCAGCAGCGTAGCGACTGTATCCTTTTATGGCTACACCTTC

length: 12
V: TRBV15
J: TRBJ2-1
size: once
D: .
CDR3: CATSRDWGHQFF
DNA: TGTGCCACCAGCAGAGATTGGGGCCACCAGTTCTTC

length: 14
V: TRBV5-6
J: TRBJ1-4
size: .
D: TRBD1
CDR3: CASTIGDRGGKLFF
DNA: TGTGCCAGCACCATAGGGGACAGGGGCGGAAAACTGTTTTTT

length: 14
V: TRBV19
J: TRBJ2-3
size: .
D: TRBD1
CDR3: CASTGTASTDTQYF
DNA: TGTGCCAGTACCGGGACAGCTAGCACAGATACGCAGTATTTT

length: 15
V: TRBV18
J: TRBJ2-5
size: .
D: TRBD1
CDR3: CASSSNTGVRETQYF
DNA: TGTGCCAGCTCATCAAATACAGGGGTACGAGAGACCCAGTACTTC

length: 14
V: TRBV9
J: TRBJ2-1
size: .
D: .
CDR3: CASSVPAQGGEQFF
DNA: TGTGCCAGCAGCGTACCGGCACAAGGGGGTGAGCAGTTCTTC

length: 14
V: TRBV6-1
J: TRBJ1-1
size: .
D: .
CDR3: CATRTGLLNTEAFF
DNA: TGTGCCACCAGAACGGGACTCCTGAACACTGAAGCTTTCTTT

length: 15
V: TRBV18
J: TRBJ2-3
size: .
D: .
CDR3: CASSEAIGDLGTQYF
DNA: TGTGCCAGCTCGGAGGCAATCGGGGATTTAGGGACGCAGTATTTT

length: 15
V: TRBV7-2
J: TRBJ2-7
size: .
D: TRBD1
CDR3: CASSLSLGQVYEQYF
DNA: TGTGCCAGCAGCTTAAGCTTGGGACAGGTCTACGAGCAGTACTTC

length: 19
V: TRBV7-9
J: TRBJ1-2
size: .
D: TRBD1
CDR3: CASSASIGTNNRGLVGYTF
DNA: TGTGCCAGCAGCGCCAGCATAGGGACGAACAACAGGGGTCTGGTAGGCTACACCTTC

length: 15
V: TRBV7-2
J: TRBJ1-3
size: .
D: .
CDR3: CASSFGSSAGNTIYF
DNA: TGTGCCAGCAGCTTCGGGTCTTCGGCTGGAAACACCATATATTTT

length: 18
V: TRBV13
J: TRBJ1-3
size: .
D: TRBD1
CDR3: CASSKFRTGGPSGNTIYF
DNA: TGTGCCAGCAGCAAATTCCGGACAGGGGGCCCCTCTGGAAACACCATATATTTT

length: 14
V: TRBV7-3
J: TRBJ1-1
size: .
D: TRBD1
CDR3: CASSLTATGAEAFF
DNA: TGTGCCAGCAGCTTAACGGCGACAGGGGCTGAAGCTTTCTTT

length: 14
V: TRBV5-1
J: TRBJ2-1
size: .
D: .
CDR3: CASSLDPTMREQFF
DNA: TGCGCCAGCTCCCTAGACCCCACGATGCGGGAGCAGTTCTTC

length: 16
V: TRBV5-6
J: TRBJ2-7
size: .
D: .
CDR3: CASSRRTAFSPYEQYF
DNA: TGTGCCAGCAGCCGTCGGACAGCCTTCTCACCCTACGAGCAGTACTTC

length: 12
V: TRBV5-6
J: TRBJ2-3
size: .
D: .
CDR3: CASTWGTDTQYF
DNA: TGTGCCAGCACCTGGGGCACAGATACGCAGTATTTT